These 18 T cell receptor beta chains came from one sample sequenced in a study of identical twins. One entry per CDR3 protein results from TCRdb running MiXCR on the 5' RACE reads. The sample carries 1,800,000 or so distinct CDR3 sequences, more than 30% recorded once. What was sequenced was cord blood. These receptors all come from a newborn girl in good health.

This clonotype has a handful of counts. This rearrangement joins TRBV12-3 or TRBV12-4 to TRBJ2-1, with D possibly being TRBD2 (6 bases). Judging by the DNA end, TRBJ2-7 fits better; the J call may be wrong. The CDR3 sequence is 15 residues long. The CDR3 is CASSEAGYSYNEQYF. CDR3 DNA: TGTGCCAGCAGTGAAGCGGGTTACTCCTACAATGAGCAGTACTTC.

The rearrangement links TRBV4-1 to TRBJ2-1; D is possibly TRBD1 (6 bases). Germline V lookup: CDR1 MGHRA, CDR2 YSYEKL. V was shortened by 0 bases and J by 7 bases, with 16 bases between the two germline ends. This CDR3 has 16 residues. The CDR3 reads CASSQEGTGWGNEQFF. The CDR3, as DNA: TGCGCCAGCAGCCAAGAAGGAACAGGGTGGGGAAATGAGCAGTTCTTC.

This clonotype was seen more than once but under ten times. This chain connects TRBV4-2 to TRBJ1-2; maybe TRBD1 (5 bases). The germline gives CDR1 LGHNA, CDR2 YNFKEQ. The CDR3 has 14 residues. The germline V and J ends were trimmed by 0 bases and 4 bases, with 9 bases remaining between them. CDR3 amino acids: CASSQDRQTYGYTF. CDR3 nucleotide sequence: TGTGCCAGCAGCCAAGATCGACAGACCTATGGCTACACCTTC.

This clonotype appeared a few times. Being one base from a much bigger clone, this may be a read error. The V gene is TRBV4-2, the J gene TRBJ2-1; 13 nucleotides align to TRBD2. V gave up 4 bases and J gave up 6 bases; unmatched junction bases: 6. CDR3 length: 16 residues. Looked up from germline, CDR1 is LGHNA and CDR2 is YNFKEQ. In DNA, the CDR3 is TGTGCCAGCAGCCGACGGACTAGCGGGGGAGGCAATGAGCAGTTCTTC. Its protein is CASSRRTSGGGNEQFF.

The chain is built from TRBV20-1 and TRBJ2-5, with TRBD1 matching over 8 bases. CDR1 is DFQATT and CDR2 is SNEGSKA in the germline V gene (reference sequence). This CDR3 comprises 13 residues. The V segment lost 5 bases and the J segment 7 bases; nucleotides outside the gene matches: 9. The CDR3 DNA reads as TGCAGTGCTGATCGACAGGGGATGTGGACCCAGTACTTC. Its translation is CSADRQGMWTQYF.

This chain joins TRBV11-2 and TRBJ2-1; 8 bases line up with TRBD2. The J segment lost 9 bases and the V segment lost 7 bases, leaving 5 bases of the junction unmatched. The CDR3 loop spans 12 amino acids. Germline CDR1 and CDR2: SGHAT and FQNNGV. CDR3 sequence reads: CASTGRGPEQFF. The CDR3 nucleotides are TGTGCCAGCACCGGGAGGGGCCCTGAGCAGTTCTTC. Full variable domain (rest looked up from reference TRBV11-2 and TRBJ2-1): EAGVAQSPRYKIIEKRQSVAFWCNPISGHATLYWYQQILGQGPKLLIQFQNNGVVDDSQLPKDRFSAERLKGVDSTLKIQPAKLEDSAVYLCASTGRGPEQFFGPGTRLTVL.

Ten or more counts support this clonotype. This chain joins TRBV12-3 or TRBV12-4 and TRBJ2-7; D ambiguous. V was clipped by 1 base and J by 3 bases, with 7 bases between them. The CDR3 length is 13 residues. The CDR3 is CASSLGSYYEQYF. The DNA for the CDR3 is TGTGCCAGCAGTTTAGGCTCGTACTACGAGCAGTACTTC.

The rearrangement joins TRBV7-2 to TRBJ2-1; D is uncertain. CDR1 SGHTA and CDR2 FQGNSA come from the germline V gene. The CDR3 sequence is 13 residues long. Trimming cost V 3 bases and J 8 bases, with 11 bases left between them. CDR3 DNA sequence: TGTGCCAGCAGCTTCAGCCTGAGGTATGAGCAGTTCTTC. Amino acids: CASSFSLRYEQFF.

V gene TRBV7-2 combines with J gene TRBJ2-7; D remains unclear. Germline V lookup: CDR1 SGHTA, CDR2 FQGNSA. This CDR3 contains 13 residues. The germline V and J ends were trimmed by 3 bases and 7 bases, with 13 bases remaining between them. The CDR3 spells CASSFGYHNEQYF. The CDR3, as DNA: TGTGCCAGCAGCTTTGGCTACCACAATGAGCAGTACTTC.

The rearrangement uses TRBV4-1 and TRBJ1-1; D not certain. This CDR3 spans 16 amino acids. Trimming pared 1 base from V and 2 bases from J, leaving 14 bases between. Germline V CDR1 and CDR2: MGHRA, YSYEKL. In DNA form, the CDR3 reads TGCGCCAGCAGCCAAGGAAGGTTGAGGGCTAACACTGAAGCTTTCTTT. It specifies CASSQGRLRANTEAFF.

This clonotype was observed a few times. The genes are TRBV5-6 and TRBJ1-2; 9 bases line up with TRBD1. The V segment lost 4 bases and the J segment 8 bases; nucleotides outside the gene matches: 9. Germline V gene lookup returns CDR1 SGHDT and CDR2 YYEEEE. This CDR3 spans 14 amino acids. CDR3 nucleotides: TGTGCCAGCAGCCCTCCCGGGACAGGGATAGGCTACACCTTC. Its protein is CASSPPGTGIGYTF.

This clonotype was counted a few times. This rearrangement joins TRBV10-3 to TRBJ2-1; perhaps TRBD1 as D (6 bases). This CDR3 is 13 amino acids long. Germline CDR1 ENHRY, CDR2 SYGVKD. V was clipped by 6 bases and J by 3 bases, with 9 bases between them. The CDR3 is CAISRGVYNEQFF. In DNA, the CDR3 is TGTGCCATCAGCAGGGGCGTCTACAATGAGCAGTTCTTC.

A few counts support this clonotype. The genes are TRBV7-9 and TRBJ1-1, with 7 bases aligning to TRBD1. Germline values: CDR1 SEHNR, CDR2 FQNEAQ (reference sequence). V was clipped by 3 bases and J by 0 bases; unmatched bases: 4. The CDR3 has 15 amino acids. The CDR3 is CASSFSGQMNTEAFF. The DNA for the CDR3 is TGTGCCAGCAGCTTTTCGGGACAGATGAACACTGAAGCTTTCTTT.

The CDR3 sequence is CASSAYSDGYTF. DNA of the CDR3: TGTGCCAGCAGCGCCTACTCGGATGGCTACACCTTC. The gene calls are TRBV9 and TRBJ1-2; unclear D gene. The CDR3 has 12 residues. Germline assignment: CDR1 SGDLS and CDR2 YYNGEE. V was pared by 3 bases and J by 6 bases, with 9 bases between.

This chain uses TRBV3-1 with TRBJ2-1; TRBD2 agrees at 13 bases. Trimming removed 7 bases from V and 6 bases from J; junction bases left unmatched: 12. Looked up from germline, CDR1 is LGHDT and CDR2 is YNNKEL (reference sequence). The CDR3 runs to 17 residues. CDR3 coding DNA: TGTGCCAGCACCAAACTAGCGGGAGGGCCGGCAGCCAATGAGCAGTTCTTC. It specifies CASTKLAGGPAANEQFF.

V and J are TRBV28 and TRBJ2-7; the match to TRBD1 covers 8 bases. V was pared by 6 bases and J by 5 bases, with 9 bases of the junction left unmatched. The CDR3 has 14 residues. Looked up from germline, CDR1 is MDHEN and CDR2 is SYDVKM. CDR3 in DNA: TGTGCCAGCAGATTGAACAGGGGGATCGACGAGCAGTACTTC. Translation: CASRLNRGIDEQYF.

This clonotype was found a few times. The rearrangement links TRBV28 to TRBJ2-1, with D possibly matching TRBD1 (6 bases). Germline-derived CDR1 and CDR2 are MDHEN and SYDVKM. Trimming stripped 4 bases from V and 6 bases from J, with 13 bases between. The CDR3 runs to 14 residues. CDR3 amino acids: CASSSWTARNEQFF. In nucleotides, the CDR3 is TGTGCCAGCAGTTCATGGACAGCGCGCAATGAGCAGTTCTTC.

This chain joins TRBV20-1 and TRBJ2-5; TRBD2 aligns across 7 bases. With the DNA end fitting TRBJ2-1 better, the J assignment may be wrong. The CDR3 consists of 15 residues. Germline V gene lookup returns CDR1 DFQATT and CDR2 SNEGSKA (reference sequence). The CDR3: CSARDSSSGQETQFF. Written as DNA, the CDR3 is TGCAGTGCTAGAGATTCCTCTAGCGGCCAAGAGACCCAGTTCTTC.